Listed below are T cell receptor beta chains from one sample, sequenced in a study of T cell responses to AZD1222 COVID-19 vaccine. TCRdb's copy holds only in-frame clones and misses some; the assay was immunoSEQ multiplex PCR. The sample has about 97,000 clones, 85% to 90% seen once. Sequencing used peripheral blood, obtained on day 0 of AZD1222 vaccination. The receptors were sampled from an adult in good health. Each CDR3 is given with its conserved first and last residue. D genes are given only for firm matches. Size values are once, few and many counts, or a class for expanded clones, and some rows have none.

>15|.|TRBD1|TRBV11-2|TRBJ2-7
CASSFTGQSSYEQYF
TGTGCCAGCAGCTTCACGGGACAGAGCTCCTACGAGCAGTACTTC
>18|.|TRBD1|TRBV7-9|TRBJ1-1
CASSSPRQGYFHNTEAFF
TGTGCCAGCAGCTCGCCTCGACAGGGGTACTTCCATAACACTGAAGCTTTCTTT
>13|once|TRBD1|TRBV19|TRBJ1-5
CASSRQGNQPQHF
TGTGCCAGTAGTAGACAGGGTAATCAGCCCCAGCATTTT
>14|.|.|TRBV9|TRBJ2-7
CASSVGVGGYEQYF
TGTGCCAGCAGCGTAGGAGTAGGGGGCTACGAGCAGTACTTC
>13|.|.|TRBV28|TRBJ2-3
CASSGGGTDTQYF
TGTGCCAGCAGCGGCGGGGGCACAGATACGCAGTATTTT
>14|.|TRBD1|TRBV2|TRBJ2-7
CASSRQGGPYEQYF
TGTGCCAGCAGCCGACAGGGTGGGCCCTACGAGCAGTACTTC
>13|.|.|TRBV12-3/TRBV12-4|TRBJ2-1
CASSLGAGTSLIF
TGTGCCAGCAGTTTAGGCGCCGGGACAAGCTTGATCTTC
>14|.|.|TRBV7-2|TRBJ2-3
CASSLGLLGDTQYF
TGTGCCAGCAGCCTTGGGCTACTGGGAGATACGCAGTATTTT
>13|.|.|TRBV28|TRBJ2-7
CASSSVDGYEQYF
TGTGCCAGCAGTTCCGTGGACGGATACGAGCAGTACTTC
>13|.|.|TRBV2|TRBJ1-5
CASSEQPNQPQHF
TGTGCCAGCAGTGAGCAGCCGAATCAGCCCCAGCATTTT
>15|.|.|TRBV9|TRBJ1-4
CASSPDLGQGEKLFF
TGTGCCAGCAGCCCGGACCTGGGGCAGGGTGAAAAACTGTTTTTT
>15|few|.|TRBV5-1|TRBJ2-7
CASRRMEQGGGEQYF
TGCGCCAGCCGAAGGATGGAACAGGGTGGTGGCGAGCAGTACTTC
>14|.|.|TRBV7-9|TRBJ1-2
CASSTLRDGSGYTF
TGTGCCAGCAGCACTCTCCGGGACGGGTCTGGCTACACCTTC
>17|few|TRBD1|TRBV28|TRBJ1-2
CASSAPGQGYGPGGYTF
TGTGCCAGCAGTGCCCCGGGACAGGGGTATGGTCCGGGTGGCTACACCTTC
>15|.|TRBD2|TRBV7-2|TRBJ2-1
CASSAMTSGTNEQFF
TGTGCCAGCAGCGCCATGACTAGCGGGACAAATGAGCAGTTCTTC